Listed here is a single T cell receptor (beta chain). PCR involved 60 Vbeta and 13 Jbeta primers. Sequencing was performed with immunoSEQ multiplex PCR; in TCRdb, only in-frame clones are kept and a portion is missing. The sample gives about 130,000 clones, roughly 75% of which show up once; approximately 5% is in the top ten. This entry is derived from a study of cytomegalovirus exposure and HLA in healthy donors. This receptor was obtained from a man aged 30 to 45 in good health and CMV-seronegative. Material for sequencing was PBMCs.

Here the CDR3 reads CASSQEWASGGEQYF. The CDR3 coding sequence is TGCGCCAGCAGCCAAGAGTGGGCCTCCGGGGGGGAGCAGTACTTC. V gene TRBV4-1 combines with J gene TRBJ2-7; 7 bases are shared with TRBD2. The CDR3 consists of 15 residues. V was pared by 0 bases and J by 7 bases, with 9 bases of the junction left unmatched. CDR1 and CDR2 from the germline V gene are MGHRA and YSYEKL.